Listed below are T cell receptor beta chains from one sample, sequenced in a study of blood T cell repertoires in COVID-19. Clones were sequenced by immunoSEQ multiplex PCR, and TCRdb holds only the in-frame ones, with some missing. The table lists fewer than 45,000 clones, approximately 91% of them singletons. The sample taken for sequencing was peripheral blood. The receptors derive from a human donor in a cohort sampled during active COVID-19. CDR3s include the opening cysteine and the closing phenylalanine or tryptophan. Fields, in order: J gene, clone size, V gene, CDR3 protein. Size is omitted from some rows. Given values are once, few, many or a class for expanded clones.

>TRBJ1-1|.|TRBV7-6
CASSYRQGNLEAFF
>TRBJ2-7|.|TRBV27
CASSDGVNEQYF
>TRBJ2-7|.|TRBV6-5
CASNTGTPHEQYF
>TRBJ2-3|.|TRBV7-2
CASSLQGSDTQYF
>TRBJ2-1|.|TRBV6-6
CASSPTYNEQFF
>TRBJ1-2|.|TRBV7-9
CASSPQSGGHRYGYTF
>TRBJ2-5|.|TRBV9
CASSVGTSGSRETQYF
>TRBJ1-3|.|TRBV9
CASSAWDSSGNTIYF
>TRBJ2-5|.|TRBV5-1
CASSSLLGETQYF
>TRBJ1-1|.|TRBV7-2
CASGQGVGTEAFF
>TRBJ2-1|.|TRBV5-6
CASSAGDRGLINEQFF
>TRBJ1-1|.|TRBV5-1
CASSLAPVNTEAFF
>TRBJ1-5|.|TRBV19
CASSNRGQGNQPQHF
>TRBJ2-1|.|TRBV7-2
CASSSGRGGLNEQFF
>TRBJ2-2|.|TRBV6-4
CASSGLANTGELFF
>TRBJ1-2|.|TRBV2
CASSEARGGLGYGYTF
>TRBJ2-7|.|TRBV6-5
CASSSNGRKNEQYF
>TRBJ1-1|.|TRBV29-1
CSAEQGTNTEAFF
>TRBJ1-1|once|TRBV7-9
CASSPGSNWGNTEAFF
>TRBJ2-2|once|TRBV7-9
CASSYRTGAGELFF
>TRBJ1-2|.|TRBV25-1
CASSEWRGDGYTF
>TRBJ2-7|once|TRBV10-3
CAISEGGSHYYEQYF
>TRBJ1-3|.|TRBV21-1
CASTPSLTRGNSGNTIYF
>TRBJ2-1|.|TRBV3-1/TRBV3-2
CASSQITSGGFSYNEQFF
>TRBJ2-7|few|TRBV4-3
CASSHSATGETYEQYF
>TRBJ2-7|.|TRBV20-1
CSVRFGDEQYF
>TRBJ2-1|.|TRBV18
CASSPGLAGTDEQFF
>TRBJ1-1|few|TRBV20-1
CSASRGHGNTEAFF
>TRBJ1-2|.|TRBV27
CASSPLGETGYGYTF
>TRBJ2-3|.|TRBV10-2
CASSVDRPRTDTQYF
>TRBJ2-7|.|TRBV10-1
CASSNWDRLSTYEQYF
>TRBJ2-3|.|TRBV28
CASSLAGASTDTQYF